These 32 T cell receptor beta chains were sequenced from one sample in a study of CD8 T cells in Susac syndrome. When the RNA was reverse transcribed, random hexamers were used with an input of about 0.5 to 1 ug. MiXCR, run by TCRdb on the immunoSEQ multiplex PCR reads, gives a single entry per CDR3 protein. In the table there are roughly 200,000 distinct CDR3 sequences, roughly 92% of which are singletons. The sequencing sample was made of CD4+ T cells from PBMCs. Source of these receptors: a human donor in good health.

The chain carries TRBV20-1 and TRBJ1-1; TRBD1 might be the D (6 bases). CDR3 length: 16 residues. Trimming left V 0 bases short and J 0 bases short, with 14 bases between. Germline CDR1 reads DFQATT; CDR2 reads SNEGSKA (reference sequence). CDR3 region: CSARDWGAGMNTEAFF. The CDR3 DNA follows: TGCAGTGCTAGAGATTGGGGGGCGGGAATGAACACTGAAGCTTTCTTT.

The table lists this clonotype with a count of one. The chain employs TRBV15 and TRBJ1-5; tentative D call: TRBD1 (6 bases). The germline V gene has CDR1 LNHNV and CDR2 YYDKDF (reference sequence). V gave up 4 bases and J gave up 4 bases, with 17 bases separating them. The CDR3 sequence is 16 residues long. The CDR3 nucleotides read TGTGCCACCAGCACTGTCTTCGGCACAGGGAATCAGCCCCAGCATTTT. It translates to CATSTVFGTGNQPQHF. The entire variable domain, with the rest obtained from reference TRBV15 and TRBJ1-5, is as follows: DAMVIQNPRYQVTQFGKPVTLSCSQTLNHNVMYWYQQKSSQAPKLLFHYYDKDFNNEADTPDNFQSRRPNTSFCFLDIRSPGLGDTAMYLCATSTVFGTGNQPQHFGDGTRLSIL.

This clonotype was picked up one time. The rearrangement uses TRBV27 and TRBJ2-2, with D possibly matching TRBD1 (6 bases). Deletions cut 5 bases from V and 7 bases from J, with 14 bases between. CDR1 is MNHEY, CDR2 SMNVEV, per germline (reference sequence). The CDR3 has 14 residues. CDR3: CASSPGVDFGELFF. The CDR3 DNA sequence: TGTGCCAGCAGTCCAGGGGTCGACTTCGGGGAGCTGTTTTTT.

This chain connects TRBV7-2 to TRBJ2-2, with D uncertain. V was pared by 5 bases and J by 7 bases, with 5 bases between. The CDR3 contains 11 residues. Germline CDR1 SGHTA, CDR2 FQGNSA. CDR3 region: CASSPIGELFF. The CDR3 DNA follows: TGTGCCAGCAGCCCCATCGGGGAGCTGTTTTTT.

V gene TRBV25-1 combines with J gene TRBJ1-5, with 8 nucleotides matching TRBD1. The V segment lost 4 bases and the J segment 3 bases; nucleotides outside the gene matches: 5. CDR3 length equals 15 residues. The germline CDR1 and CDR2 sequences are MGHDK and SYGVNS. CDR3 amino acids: CASSAGTGYNQPQHF. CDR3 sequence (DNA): TGTGCCAGCAGTGCCGGGACAGGATACAATCAGCCCCAGCATTTT.

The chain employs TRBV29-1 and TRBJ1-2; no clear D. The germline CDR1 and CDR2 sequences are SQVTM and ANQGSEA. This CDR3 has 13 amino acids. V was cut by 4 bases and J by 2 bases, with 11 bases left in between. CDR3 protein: CSVVTGLNYGYTF. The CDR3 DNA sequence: TGCAGCGTTGTTACGGGCCTCAACTATGGCTACACCTTC. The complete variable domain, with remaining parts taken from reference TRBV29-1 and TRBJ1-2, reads SAVISQKPSRDICQRGTSLTIQCQVDSQVTMMFWYRQQPGQSLTLIATANQGSEATYESGFVIDKFPISRPNLTFSTLTVSNMSPEDSSIYLCSVVTGLNYGYTFGSGTRLTVV.

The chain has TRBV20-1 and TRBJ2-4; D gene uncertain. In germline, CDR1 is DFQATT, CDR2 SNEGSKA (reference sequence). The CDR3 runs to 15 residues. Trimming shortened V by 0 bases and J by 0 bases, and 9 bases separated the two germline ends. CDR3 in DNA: TGCAGTGCTAGAGAACAGTTAGTAGCCAAAAACATTCAGTACTTC. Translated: CSAREQLVAKNIQYF.

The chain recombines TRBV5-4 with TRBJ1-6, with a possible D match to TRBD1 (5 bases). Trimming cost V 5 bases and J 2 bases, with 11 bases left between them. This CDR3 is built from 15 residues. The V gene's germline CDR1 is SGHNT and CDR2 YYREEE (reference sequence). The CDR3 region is CASRSGGAYNSPLHF. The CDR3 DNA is TGTGCCAGCAGGAGCGGAGGGGCCTATAATTCACCCCTCCACTTT.

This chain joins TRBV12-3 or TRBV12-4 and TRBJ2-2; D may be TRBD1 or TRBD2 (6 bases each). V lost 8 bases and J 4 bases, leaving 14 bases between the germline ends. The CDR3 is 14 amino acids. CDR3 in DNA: TGTGCCAGCTTCGGGGGCGGCGGCACCGGGGAGCTGTTTTTT. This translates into CASFGGGGTGELFF.

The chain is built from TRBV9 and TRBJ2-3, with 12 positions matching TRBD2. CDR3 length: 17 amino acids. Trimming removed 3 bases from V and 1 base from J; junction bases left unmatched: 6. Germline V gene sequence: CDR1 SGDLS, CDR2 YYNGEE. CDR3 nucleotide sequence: TGTGCCAGCAGCGGAGGACTAGCGGGGACTCGCACAGATACGCAGTATTTT. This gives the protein CASSGGLAGTRTDTQYF.

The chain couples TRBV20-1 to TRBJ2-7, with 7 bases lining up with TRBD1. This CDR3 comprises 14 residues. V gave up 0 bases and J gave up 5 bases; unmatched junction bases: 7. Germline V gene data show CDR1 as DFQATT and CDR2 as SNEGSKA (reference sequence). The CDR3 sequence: CSARDRTGIHEQYF. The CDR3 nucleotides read TGCAGTGCTAGAGATAGGACAGGTATACACGAGCAGTACTTC.

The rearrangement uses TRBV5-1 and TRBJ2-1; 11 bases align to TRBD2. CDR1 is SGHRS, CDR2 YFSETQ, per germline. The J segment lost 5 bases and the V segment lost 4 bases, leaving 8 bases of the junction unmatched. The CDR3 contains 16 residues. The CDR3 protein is CASSSLAGGRNNEQFF. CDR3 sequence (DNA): TGCGCCAGCAGCAGCCTAGCGGGGGGACGAAACAATGAGCAGTTCTTC.

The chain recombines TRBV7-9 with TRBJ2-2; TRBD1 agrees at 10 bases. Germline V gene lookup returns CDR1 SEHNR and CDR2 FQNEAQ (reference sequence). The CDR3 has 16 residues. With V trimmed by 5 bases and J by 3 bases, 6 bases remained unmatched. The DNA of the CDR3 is TGTGCCAGCAGCGGACCCGACAGGGGGCACACCGGGGAGCTGTTTTTT. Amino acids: CASSGPDRGHTGELFF.

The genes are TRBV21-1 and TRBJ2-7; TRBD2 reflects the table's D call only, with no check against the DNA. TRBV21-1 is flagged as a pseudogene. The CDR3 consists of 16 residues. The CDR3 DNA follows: TGTGCCAGCAGCAAAACGAATACTAGCGGTCGCTTGGGGCAGTACGTC. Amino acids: CASSKTNTSGRLGQYV.

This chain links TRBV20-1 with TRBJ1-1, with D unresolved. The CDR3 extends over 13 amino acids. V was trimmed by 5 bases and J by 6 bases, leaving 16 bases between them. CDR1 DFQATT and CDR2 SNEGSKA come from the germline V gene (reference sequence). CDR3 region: CSAPLGTYAEAFF. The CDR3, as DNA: TGCAGTGCTCCTCTTGGTACCTACGCTGAAGCTTTCTTT.

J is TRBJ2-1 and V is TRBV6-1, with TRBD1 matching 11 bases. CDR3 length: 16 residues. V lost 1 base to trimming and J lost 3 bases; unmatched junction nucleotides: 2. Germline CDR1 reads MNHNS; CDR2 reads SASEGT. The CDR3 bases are TGTGCCAGCAGTGAAGGGGGGACAGGGGGCTACAATGAGCAGTTCTTC. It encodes CASSEGGTGGYNEQFF.

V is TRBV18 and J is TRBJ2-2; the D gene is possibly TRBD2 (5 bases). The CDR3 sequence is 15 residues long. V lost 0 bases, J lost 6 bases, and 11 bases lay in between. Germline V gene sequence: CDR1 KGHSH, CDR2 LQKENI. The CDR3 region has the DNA TGTGCCAGCTCACCACCGAGGACTGGGGCCGGGGAGCTGTTTTTT. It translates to CASSPPRTGAGELFF.

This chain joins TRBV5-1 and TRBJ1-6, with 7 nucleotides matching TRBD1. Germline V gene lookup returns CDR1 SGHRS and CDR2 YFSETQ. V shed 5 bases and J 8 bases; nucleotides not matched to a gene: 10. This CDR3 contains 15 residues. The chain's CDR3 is CASRPLTGVHSPLHF. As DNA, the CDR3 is TGCGCCAGCAGACCCCTCACAGGGGTTCATTCACCCCTCCACTTT.

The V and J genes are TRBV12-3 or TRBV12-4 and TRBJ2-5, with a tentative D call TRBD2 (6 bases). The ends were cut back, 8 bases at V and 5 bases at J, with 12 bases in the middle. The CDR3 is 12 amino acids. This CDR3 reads CASEGLGETQYF. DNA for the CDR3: TGTGCCAGCGAGGGACTTGGGGAGACCCAGTACTTC.

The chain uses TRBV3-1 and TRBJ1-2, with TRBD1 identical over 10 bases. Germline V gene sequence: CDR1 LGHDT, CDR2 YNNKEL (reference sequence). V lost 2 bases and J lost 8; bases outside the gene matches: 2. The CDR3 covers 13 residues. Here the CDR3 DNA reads TGTGCCAGCAGCCAACGGACAGGGGGAGGCTACACCTTC. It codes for CASSQRTGGGYTF. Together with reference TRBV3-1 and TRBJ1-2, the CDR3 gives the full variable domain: DTAVSQTPKYLVTQMGNDKSIKCEQNLGHDTMYWYKQDSKKFLKIMFSYNNKELIINETVPNRFSPKSPDKAHLNLHINSLELGDSAVYFCASSQRTGGGYTFGSGTRLTVV.

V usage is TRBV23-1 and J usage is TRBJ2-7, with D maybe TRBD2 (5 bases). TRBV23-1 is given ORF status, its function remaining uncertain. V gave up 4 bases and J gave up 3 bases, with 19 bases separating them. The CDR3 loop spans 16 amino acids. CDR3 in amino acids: CASSLNGDGNLYEQYV. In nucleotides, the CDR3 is TGCGCCAGCAGTCTGAACGGGGATGGAAACCTCTACGAGCAGTACGTC.

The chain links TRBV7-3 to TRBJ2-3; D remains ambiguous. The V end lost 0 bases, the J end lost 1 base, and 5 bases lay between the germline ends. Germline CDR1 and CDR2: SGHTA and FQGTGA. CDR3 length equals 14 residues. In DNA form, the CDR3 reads TGTGCCAGCAGCTTAACGGCTCGCACAGATACGCAGTATTTT. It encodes CASSLTARTDTQYF. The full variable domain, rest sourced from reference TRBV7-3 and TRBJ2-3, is GAGVSQTPSNKVTEKGKYVELRCDPISGHTALYWYRQSLGQGPEFLIYFQGTGAADDSGLPNDRFFAVRPEGSVSTLKIQRTERGDSAVYLCASSLTARTDTQYFGPGTRLTVL.

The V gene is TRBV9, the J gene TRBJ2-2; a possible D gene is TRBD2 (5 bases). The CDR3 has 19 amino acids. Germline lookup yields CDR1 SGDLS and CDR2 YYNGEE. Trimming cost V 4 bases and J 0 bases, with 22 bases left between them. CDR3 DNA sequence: TGTGCCAGCAGCTTCGTCCCTTCGTATAGCGCAGCGAACACCGGGGAGCTGTTTTTT. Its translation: CASSFVPSYSAANTGELFF.

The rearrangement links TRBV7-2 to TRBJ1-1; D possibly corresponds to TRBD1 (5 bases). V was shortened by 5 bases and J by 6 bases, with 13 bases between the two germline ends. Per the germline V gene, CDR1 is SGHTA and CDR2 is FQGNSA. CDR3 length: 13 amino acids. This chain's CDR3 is CASSPRVGAEAFF. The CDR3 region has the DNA TGTGCCAGCAGCCCCAGGGTGGGGGCTGAAGCTTTCTTT.

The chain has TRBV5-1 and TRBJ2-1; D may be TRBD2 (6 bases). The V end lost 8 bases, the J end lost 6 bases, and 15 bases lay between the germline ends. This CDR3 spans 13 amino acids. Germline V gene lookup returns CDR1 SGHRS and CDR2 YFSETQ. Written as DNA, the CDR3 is TGCGCCAGTTGGAAAGGGACTTCCAATGAGCAGTTCTTC. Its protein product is CASWKGTSNEQFF.

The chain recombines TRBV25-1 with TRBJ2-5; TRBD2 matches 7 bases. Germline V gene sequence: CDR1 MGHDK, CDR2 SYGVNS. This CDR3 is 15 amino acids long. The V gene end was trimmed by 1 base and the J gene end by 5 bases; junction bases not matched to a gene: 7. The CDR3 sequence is CASSESRGVEETQYF. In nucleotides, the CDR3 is TGTGCCAGCAGTGAATCTCGGGGGGTAGAGGAGACCCAGTACTTC.

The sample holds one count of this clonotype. For the CDR3, the DNA is TGTGCCAGCAGCCAAGTCGGCCTAGCGGCGAACACCGGGGAGCTGTTTTTT. Its protein is CASSQVGLAANTGELFF. V is TRBV3-1 and J is TRBJ2-2; 7 bases align to TRBD2. Losses at the gene ends were 1 base for V and 0 bases for J; bases not matched to a gene: 5. CDR1 and CDR2 (germline): LGHDT, YNNKEL (reference sequence). The CDR3 is 17 amino acids. The full variable domain, in which reference TRBV3-1 and TRBJ2-2 provide the parts outside the CDR3, is DTAVSQTPKYLVTQMGNDKSIKCEQNLGHDTMYWYKQDSKKFLKIMFSYNNKELIINETVPNRFSPKSPDKAHLNLHINSLELGDSAVYFCASSQVGLAANTGELFFGEGSRLTVL.

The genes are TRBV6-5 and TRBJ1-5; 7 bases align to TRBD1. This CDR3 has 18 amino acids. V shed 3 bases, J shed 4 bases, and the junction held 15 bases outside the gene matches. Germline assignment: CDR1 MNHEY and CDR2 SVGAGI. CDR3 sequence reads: CASSYLPGPGGRNQPQHF. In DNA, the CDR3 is TGTGCCAGCAGTTATCTCCCCGGACCAGGGGGTAGGAATCAGCCCCAGCATTTT.

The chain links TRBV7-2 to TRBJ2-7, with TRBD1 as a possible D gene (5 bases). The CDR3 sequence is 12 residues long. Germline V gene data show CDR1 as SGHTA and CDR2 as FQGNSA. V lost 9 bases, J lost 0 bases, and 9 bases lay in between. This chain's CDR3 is CASGAFSYEQYF. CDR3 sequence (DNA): TGTGCCAGTGGGGCGTTCTCCTACGAGCAGTACTTC.

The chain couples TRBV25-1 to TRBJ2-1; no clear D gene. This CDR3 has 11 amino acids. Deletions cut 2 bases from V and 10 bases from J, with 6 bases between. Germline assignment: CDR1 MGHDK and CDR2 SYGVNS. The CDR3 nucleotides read TGTGCCAGCAGTGAAAACCGGGAGCAGTTCTTC. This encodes CASSENREQFF.

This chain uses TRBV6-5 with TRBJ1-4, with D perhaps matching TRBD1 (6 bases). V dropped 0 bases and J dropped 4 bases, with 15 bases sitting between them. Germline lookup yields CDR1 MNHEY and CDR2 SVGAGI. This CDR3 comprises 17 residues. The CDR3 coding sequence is TGTGCCAGCAGTTACTCTACAGGGATAGTGGGTAATGAAAAACTGTTTTTT. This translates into CASSYSTGIVGNEKLFF.

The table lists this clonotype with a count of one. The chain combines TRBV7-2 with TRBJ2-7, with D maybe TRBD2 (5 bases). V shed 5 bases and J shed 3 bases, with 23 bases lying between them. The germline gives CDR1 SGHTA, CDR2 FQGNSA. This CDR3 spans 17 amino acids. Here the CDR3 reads CASSGEGGRTSGYEQYF. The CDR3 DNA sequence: TGTGCCAGCAGCGGAGAGGGTGGACGTACGTCAGGCTACGAGCAGTACTTC.